The rows below give T cell receptor beta chains drawn from one sample of a study of shared clonotypes between healthy human individuals. Repertoires were generated with immunoSEQ multiplex PCR, while TCRdb's copy carries only in-frame clones and drops some. The sample lists roughly 2.5 million clones; approximately 92% were seen once. The sample consisted of naive CD4+ T cells sorted from blood. These receptors were collected from a man between 18 and 35 years old in good health. Each CDR3 is given with its conserved first and last residue. A D gene is named only where the DNA matches it firmly. The size of a clone is reported for some rows only, either as once, few or many, or as a class for expanded clones.

d_call,clone_size,j_call,v_call,cdr3_nt,cdr3_aa
.,.,TRBJ2-1,TRBV11-2,TGTGCCAGCAGCTTAGAACTACAACTCAATGAGCAGTTCTTC,CASSLELQLNEQFF
TRBD1,.,TRBJ1-6,TRBV5-5,TGTGCCAGCAGCTTGGGGACAGGGGGCCTTGCGTCGAATTCACCCCTCCACTTT,CASSLGTGGLASNSPLHF
.,.,TRBJ2-7,TRBV27,TGTGCCAGCAGTTCCCCCCCTGGGTACGAGCAGTACTTC,CASSSPPGYEQYF
TRBD1,.,TRBJ2-3,TRBV7-9,TGTGCCAGCAGCTTTTCGACAGGGAGCACAGATACGCAGTATTTT,CASSFSTGSTDTQYF
TRBD2,.,TRBJ2-3,TRBV12-5,TGTGCTAGTGGTGGACTAGCAGCGGCAGATACGCAGTATTTT,CASGGLAAADTQYF
TRBD1,.,TRBJ2-7,TRBV6-5,TGTGCCAGCACGGCCGGGACAGGGGGCCCCTACGAGCAGTACTTC,CASTAGTGGPYEQYF
.,.,TRBJ2-1,TRBV12-5,TGTGCTAGTGGGTTACATACCTCCTACAATGAGCAGTTCTTC,CASGLHTSYNEQFF
TRBD1,.,TRBJ1-3,TRBV6-5,TGTGCCAGCAGTCTGACAGGGTCTGGAAACACCATATATTTT,CASSLTGSGNTIYF
TRBD2,.,TRBJ2-3,TRBV5-6,TGTGCCAGCAGCCCAATCCGACTAGCATCGGGCCCAGATACGCAGTATTTT,CASSPIRLASGPDTQYF
.,.,TRBJ1-5,TRBV5-1,TGCGCCAGCAGCTTGGGCGGGGTTGGGCAGCCCCAGCATTTT,CASSLGGVGQPQHF
.,.,TRBJ2-3,TRBV18,TGTGCCAGCTCACCACGAGGATCTAGCACAGATACGCAGTATTTT,CASSPRGSSTDTQYF
TRBD2,once,TRBJ2-1,TRBV19,TGTGCCAGTAGTGGTCGGACTAGCGGGAGAAGCGCCAATGAGCAGTTCTTC,CASSGRTSGRSANEQFF
.,.,TRBJ1-2,TRBV5-1,TGCGCCAGCAGCTCAGAGGGTTATGGCTACACCTTC,CASSSEGYGYTF
TRBD1,.,TRBJ1-1,TRBV30,TGTGCCGGACAGGGGAATGAAGCTTTCTTT,CAGQGNEAFF
TRBD2,.,TRBJ2-1,TRBV19,TGTGCCAGTCAACTAGCGAGTACCTACAATGAGCAGTTCTTC,CASQLASTYNEQFF
.,.,TRBJ1-2,TRBV10-3,TGTGCCATCAGGCGGGATGATGGCTACACCTTC,CAIRRDDGYTF
TRBD1,.,TRBJ2-2,TRBV7-2,TGTGCCAGCAGCTTTGGACAGGGGGTCGTCACCGGGGAGCTGTTTTTT,CASSFGQGVVTGELFF
.,.,TRBJ2-7,TRBV7-2,TGTGCCAGCAGTCCAGCCAGGGGGGTGCGGCAGTACTTC,CASSPARGVRQYF
.,.,TRBJ2-5,TRBV9,TGTGCCAGCAGCGTGAACGACTTGTACCAAGAGACCCAGTACTTC,CASSVNDLYQETQYF
.,.,TRBJ2-1,TRBV7-2,TGTGCCAGCAGCGGGTCGAGCGGCGGTCCTTGGGGGCAGTTCTTC,CASSGSSGGPWGQFF